This T cell receptor beta chain was sequenced for a study of blood T cell repertoires in COVID-19. Trimming stripped 1 base from V and 1 base from J, with 4 bases between. Germline V CDR1 and CDR2: MGHRA, YSYEKL. The CDR3 spans 13 residues. Method: immunoSEQ multiplex PCR; TCRdb's copy keeps in-frame clones and lacks some. The data contain about 140,000 clones, roughly 80% of them seen just once; the ten biggest clones take up 4% to 5%. The chain combines TRBV4-1 with TRBJ1-1; no definite D call. This clonotype originated in a woman at least 80 years old with acute or convalescent COVID-19. The source material was peripheral blood. CDR3 DNA sequence: TGCGCCAGCAGCCAAGCCGGGAACACTGAAGCTTTCTTT. It encodes CASSQAGNTEAFF.